One sample yielded the 11 T cell receptor beta chains listed below, sequenced in a study of glioma-infiltrating T cells after dendritic cell vaccination (dated by TCRdb to about 2016). The library was made by the immunoSEQ multiplex PCR assay. Sourced from immuneACCESS, this table was stored by TCRdb with only in-frame sequences that have V and J called. A share of the clones is absent; for the studies checked, an unresolved V gene accounts for under half, and the remainder has no known explanation. The sample table records just over 95,000 clones; around three quarters of these occur just once. Roughly 5.6% of the sample is held by the ten biggest clonotypes. The material was blood, obtained before dendritic cell vaccination. Receptors were obtained from a human donor with glioblastoma.

Remarks on this clone: At one boundary the junction diverges from the germline segment, which might be a read error. V usage is TRBV30 and J usage is TRBJ2-7; a possible D gene is TRBD1 (6 bases). Germline V gene sequence: CDR1 GTSNPN, CDR2 SVGIG (reference sequence). The CDR3 is 12 amino acids. The CDR3 DNA sequence: TGTGCCTGGGAACAGGGCTCCTGCGAGCAGTACTTC. It is translated as CAWEQGSCEQYF.

The chain joins TRBV30 to TRBJ1-1, with D possibly being TRBD1 (6 bases). The CDR3 runs 13 residues. The germline V and J ends were trimmed by 0 bases and 10 bases, with 15 bases remaining between them. Germline values: CDR1 GTSNPN, CDR2 SVGIG (reference sequence). Written as DNA, the CDR3 is TGTGCCTGGAGTGTATTGACAGGTGTCCTAGCTTTCTTT. It is translated as CAWSVLTGVLAFF.

V usage is TRBV27 and J usage is TRBJ2-3; TRBD1 agrees at 7 bases. Germline CDR1 is MNHEY and CDR2 is SMNVEV (reference sequence). V shed 5 bases and J 3 bases; nucleotides not matched to a gene: 2. The CDR3 has 13 amino acids. CDR3 bases: TGTGCCAGCAGTCGCAGGGGGACAGATACGCAGTATTTT. Translated: CASSRRGTDTQYF.

There are a few counts of this clone. The chain couples TRBV2 to TRBJ2-1, with unresolved D. CDR1 and CDR2 from the germline V gene are SNHLY and FYNNEI. Trimming stripped 4 bases from V and 3 bases from J, with 13 bases between. CDR3 length: 15 amino acids. CDR3 nucleotides: TGTGCCAGCAGTGCCCCAGGTCCCTTCTACAATGAGCAGTTCTTC. Translating gives CASSAPGPFYNEQFF.

V usage is TRBV11-2 and J usage is TRBJ1-4; TRBD1 matches at 7 bases. Trimming took 6 bases from V and 4 from J; bases not matched to a gene: 8. The germline gives CDR1 SGHAT, CDR2 FQNNGV. CDR3 length: 15 residues. The CDR3 sequence is CASRRDRVDNEKLFF. In DNA, the CDR3 is TGTGCCAGCAGGCGAGACAGGGTCGATAATGAAAAACTGTTTTTT.

V is TRBV9 and J is TRBJ2-7; possible D gene TRBD2, 6 bases. CDR3 length: 17 amino acids. The V end was cut by 0 bases, the J end by 2 bases, with 18 bases between. Germline V gives CDR1 SGDLS, CDR2 YYNGEE. CDR3 sequence reads: CASSVGWRVGLPYEQYF. The CDR3 DNA reads TGTGCCAGCAGCGTAGGGTGGCGCGTGGGACTCCCCTACGAGCAGTACTTC.

The chain has TRBV7-3 and TRBJ2-5, with TRBD2 identical over 8 bases. Germline CDR1 and CDR2: SGHTA and FQGTGA. This CDR3 has 15 amino acids. Unmatched junction bases numbered 4, after V lost 2 bases and J lost 2 bases. DNA of the CDR3: TGTGCCAGCAGCTTAGCGGGGGGCCTTCAAGAGACCCAGTACTTC. Its translation is CASSLAGGLQETQYF. The variable domain in full, completed from reference TRBV7-3 and TRBJ2-5, reads GAGVSQTPSNKVTEKGKYVELRCDPISGHTALYWYRQSLGQGPEFLIYFQGTGAADDSGLPNDRFFAVRPEGSVSTLKIQRTERGDSAVYLCASSLAGGLQETQYFGPGTRLLVL.

The chain has TRBV6-5 and TRBJ1-2, with 7 positions matching TRBD1. The CDR3 contains 14 residues. V shed 3 bases, J shed 5 bases, and the junction held 6 bases outside the gene matches. The germline V gene has CDR1 MNHEY and CDR2 SVGAGI. The CDR3 protein is CASSYDGTEYGYTF. CDR3 bases: TGTGCCAGCAGTTATGATGGGACAGAATATGGCTACACCTTC.

In its sample, this clone was seen a few times. This chain joins TRBV13 and TRBJ2-1; no firm D call. The germline V and J ends were trimmed by 5 bases and 7 bases, with 12 bases remaining between them. The CDR3 runs 13 residues. Germline V lookup: CDR1 PRHDT, CDR2 FYEKMQ (reference sequence). CDR3 sequence: CASSHASENEQFF. The CDR3 DNA reads TGTGCCAGCAGCCACGCTAGTGAAAATGAGCAGTTCTTC. Full variable domain (outside the CDR3, taken from reference TRBV13 and TRBJ2-1): AAGVIQSPRHLIKEKRETATLKCYPIPRHDTVYWYQQGPGQDPQFLISFYEKMQSDKGSIPDRFSAQQFSDYHSELNMSSLELGDSALYFCASSHASENEQFFGPGTRLTVL.

V is TRBV28 and J is TRBJ1-5; TRBD1 agrees at 11 bases. J lost 4 bases, V lost 5 bases, and 16 bases had no gene match. Germline assignment: CDR1 MDHEN and CDR2 SYDVKM. This CDR3 spans 19 amino acids. The CDR3 region is CASSRRDRGFYLLNQPQHF. CDR3 nucleotide sequence: TGTGCCAGCAGTCGCCGGGACAGGGGGTTTTACCTACTTAATCAGCCCCAGCATTTT.

The chain uses TRBV18 and TRBJ2-1; 8 bases fit TRBD2. The CDR3 length is 16 residues. CDR1 is KGHSH and CDR2 is LQKENI in the germline V gene. The J segment lost 5 bases and the V segment lost 0 bases, leaving 6 bases of the junction unmatched. For the CDR3, the DNA is TGTGCCAGCTCACCACCGGGGCGGGAGGTCGACAATGAGCAGTTCTTC. Translation: CASSPPGREVDNEQFF.